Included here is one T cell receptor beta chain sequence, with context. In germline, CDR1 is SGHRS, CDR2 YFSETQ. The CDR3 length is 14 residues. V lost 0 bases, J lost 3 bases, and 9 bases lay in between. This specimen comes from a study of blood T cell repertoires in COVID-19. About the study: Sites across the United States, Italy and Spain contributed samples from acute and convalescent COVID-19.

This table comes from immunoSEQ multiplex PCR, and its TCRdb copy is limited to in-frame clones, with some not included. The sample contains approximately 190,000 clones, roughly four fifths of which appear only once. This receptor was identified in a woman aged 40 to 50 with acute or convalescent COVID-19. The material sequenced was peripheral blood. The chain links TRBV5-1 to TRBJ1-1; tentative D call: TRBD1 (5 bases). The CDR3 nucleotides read TGCGCCAGCAGCTTGGGGCGGGGGGACACTGAAGCTTTCTTT. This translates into CASSLGRGDTEAFF.